A selection of T cell receptor beta chains follows, all from one sample in a study of OX40 agonist ivuxolimab in advanced cancers. This table comes from immunoSEQ multiplex PCR, and its TCRdb copy is limited to in-frame clones, with some not included. The sample carries 65,000 to 80,000 clones, 82% recorded once. Sequencing used CD4+ or CD8+ T cells sorted from blood, obtained in a trial of the OX40 agonist ivuxolimab. All receptors derive from an adult with an advanced solid tumor such as melanoma, head and neck, liver or kidney cancer. The conserved cysteine and the conserved F or W are not part of the CDR3 here. The D gene is left open where the match is weak.

len | d_gene | j_gene | v_gene | CDR3aa
11 | . | TRBJ1-4 | TRBV28 | ASSSPDGRKLF
11 | . | TRBJ2-1 | TRBV7-9 | ASSVAGDNEQF
13 | . | TRBJ2-3 | TRBV5-1 | ASSLIAIPPNTQY
13 | . | TRBJ2-5 | TRBV7-9 | ASSLVGGQRETQY
13 | TRBD1 | TRBJ1-2 | TRBV7-9 | ASSLTTGGYYGYT
13 | . | TRBJ1-3 | TRBV5-5 | ASSLWQGSGNTIY
14 | TRBD1 | TRBJ1-6 | TRBV30 | AWTLTGGTSNSPLH
12 | TRBD1 | TRBJ1-2 | TRBV28 | ASTYRGRNYGYT
13 | . | TRBJ2-3 | TRBV5-1 | ASSLRQPRTDTQY
13 | TRBD1 | TRBJ1-2 | TRBV28 | ASCVPGQGADGYT